The 13 T cell receptor beta chains reported below all come from one sample, sequenced in a study of graft-versus-host responses after intestinal transplantation. Produced via immunoSEQ multiplex PCR; TCRdb's table is partial and in-frame only. The data show tens of thousands of clones, 85% to 95% seen once. This specimen was PBMCs, taken 750 to 800 days after a first intestinal transplant, on the day of a second. These receptors all come from a human patient who received an intestinal transplant, so some T cells may come from the graft donor.

The chain uses TRBV29-1 and TRBJ2-1; tentatively, D is TRBD1 (5 bases). CDR1 is SQVTM, CDR2 ANQGSEA, per germline. There are 10 residues in the CDR3. Between the trimmed V and J ends, which lost 7 bases and 7 bases, there was a span of 8 bases. CDR3 in DNA: TGCAGCGGCAGGGATAATGAGCAGTTCTTC. Translation: CSGRDNEQFF.

V is TRBV28 and J is TRBJ2-2; D uncertain. Trimming removed 5 bases at V and 4 bases at J, with 11 bases between. CDR3 length: 14 residues. CDR1 MDHEN and CDR2 SYDVKM come from the germline V gene. CDR3 protein: CASSPPVGTGELFF. As DNA, the CDR3 is TGTGCCAGCAGTCCTCCAGTGGGCACCGGGGAGCTGTTTTTT.

The chain is built from TRBV6-4 and TRBJ2-1, with TRBD1 matching 7 bases. V lost 2 bases and J lost 5; bases outside the gene matches: 0. Germline V gives CDR1 MRHNA, CDR2 SNTAGT. The CDR3 has 13 amino acids. The DNA for the CDR3 is TGTGCCAGCAGTGACAGGGGGCACAATGAGCAGTTCTTC. Translated: CASSDRGHNEQFF.

The chain couples TRBV6-5 to TRBJ2-7; 13 bases are a match to TRBD2. Germline V lookup: CDR1 MNHEY, CDR2 SVGAGI. V lost 7 bases, J lost 6 bases, and 9 bases stayed unmatched. This CDR3 has 15 residues. This chain's CDR3 is CASTEGLAGVSEQYF. CDR3 bases: TGTGCCAGCACCGAAGGACTAGCGGGAGTAAGCGAGCAGTACTTC.

V usage is TRBV19 and J usage is TRBJ2-7; D is uncertain. Germline-derived CDR1 and CDR2 are LNHDA and SQIVND (reference sequence). The V and J ends lost 3 bases and 1 base respectively, with 13 bases between them. The CDR3 runs 15 residues. The DNA for the CDR3 is TGTGCCAGTAGTATCGAGGTGGACGGTTCCTACGAGCAGTACTTC. This translates into CASSIEVDGSYEQYF.

This CDR3 is CASSLTPRTGEGADTQYF. The CDR3 nucleotides read TGTGCCAGCAGCTTAACCCCCCGCACGGGAGAGGGTGCAGATACGCAGTATTTT. The chain is built from TRBV7-3 and TRBJ2-3, with D perhaps TRBD2 (6 bases). CDR1 SGHTA and CDR2 FQGTGA come from the germline V gene. Trimming removed 0 bases from V and 4 bases from J, with 20 bases in between. The CDR3 is 18 residues long.

The chain combines TRBV12-5 with TRBJ2-1; the match to TRBD1 covers 9 bases. Germline V CDR1 and CDR2: LGHNT, FRNRAP. V lost 5 bases and J lost 6; bases outside the gene matches: 8. The CDR3 sequence is 15 residues long. The CDR3: CASGVGQGGSNEQFF. The CDR3 DNA sequence: TGTGCTAGTGGTGTGGGACAGGGTGGGAGCAATGAGCAGTTCTTC.

This chain links TRBV14 with TRBJ1-2; D may be TRBD1 (5 bases). From germline, CDR1 is SGHDN and CDR2 FVKESK. The CDR3 is 15 amino acids. Trimming took off 3 bases at V and 8 bases at J, with 19 bases between the two ends. This CDR3 reads CASSQRATVLKGYTF. The CDR3 coding sequence is TGTGCCAGCAGCCAGAGAGCGACAGTGCTGAAAGGCTACACCTTC.

The V and J genes are TRBV6-4 and TRBJ1-6; D remains unclear. The CDR3 sequence is 17 residues long. The V end was cut by 6 bases, the J end by 2 bases, with 17 bases between. CDR1 is MRHNA and CDR2 is SNTAGT in the germline V gene. The CDR3, as DNA: TGTGCCAGCAGCGACACTGGGCGGATCGCCTATAATTCACCCCTCCACTTT. Translated, it gives CASSDTGRIAYNSPLHF.

This clone was counted only a few times. This rearrangement joins TRBV2 to TRBJ1-4, with 7 positions matching TRBD1. The V gene end was trimmed by 9 bases and the J gene end by 4 bases; junction bases not matched to a gene: 5. Germline V CDR1 and CDR2: SNHLY, FYNNEI. The CDR3 is 13 amino acids. CDR3 loop: CASQGDSNEKLFF. DNA for the CDR3: TGTGCCAGTCAGGGGGACAGTAATGAAAAACTGTTTTTT.

This chain joins TRBV5-1 and TRBJ2-1; the D call may be TRBD1 or TRBD2 (5 bases each). V was trimmed by 4 bases and J by 4 bases, leaving 15 bases between them. The CDR3 length is 15 residues. Germline V gene sequence: CDR1 SGHRS, CDR2 YFSETQ. CDR3: CASSQGRSRYNEQFF. CDR3 nucleotide sequence: TGCGCCAGCAGCCAGGGACGTAGCCGTTACAATGAGCAGTTCTTC.

This chain joins TRBV7-6 and TRBJ2-1, with a weak D call TRBD2 (5 bases). CDR3 length: 13 residues. V lost 8 bases and J lost 4, with 12 bases in between. Germline values: CDR1 SGHVS, CDR2 FNYEAQ. The CDR3 nucleotides read TGTGCCAGCGGGCTGAGGGAATACAATGAGCAGTTCTTC. Residues: CASGLREYNEQFF.

The chain links TRBV6-5 to TRBJ2-5; 10 bases are shared with TRBD2. CDR1 and CDR2 from the germline V gene are MNHEY and SVGAGI. This CDR3 contains 15 residues. Trimming cost V 2 bases and J 2 bases; bases outside gene matches: 2. The CDR3 DNA sequence: TGTGCCAGCAGTTACCTAGCGGGAGAACAAGAGACCCAGTACTTC. Its protein is CASSYLAGEQETQYF.